A single T cell receptor beta chain is shown here with its context. The antigen is unknown. These data belong to a study of T cell responses to AZD1222 COVID-19 vaccine. General observations from the study: Among vaccine-associated CD4 TCRs, coverage spanned spike, with dominance at 160-218 and 743-854. Only 5 to 7 individuals given AZD1222 were seropositive at baseline. White British ancestry dominated among donors, who included more females, and clonal diversity was possibly underestimated.

Profiling relied on immunoSEQ multiplex PCR, and the TCRdb table lists in-frame clones only, not all of them. This table holds 75,000 or so clones, approximately 90% found once. This receptor was taken from an adult who received the AZD1222 COVID-19 vaccine. The sample consisted of peripheral blood, taken 28 days after the second AZD1222 dose.

The CDR3 loop reads CSVGSDTWEGHPYNEQFF. CDR3 nucleotide sequence: TGCAGCGTTGGATCCGACACATGGGAGGGTCACCCCTACAATGAGCAGTTCTTC. The chain carries TRBV29-1 and TRBJ2-1, with 7 bases identical to TRBD2. The CDR3 length is 18 residues. Germline V lookup: CDR1 SQVTM, CDR2 ANQGSEA. V was pared by 4 bases and J by 2 bases, with 17 bases of the junction left unmatched.